Each of the 13 T cell receptor beta chains below was sequenced from the same sample in a study of T cell repertoires in cytomegalovirus infection. The antigens these receptors bind are not known. TCRdb re-derived calls from the reads in MiXCR, one entry per CDR3 protein. The data contain about 920,000 distinct CDR3 sequences, roughly 31% of them singletons. Sequencing was performed on cultured CD8+ T cells from PBMCs, taken from culture after CMV antigen stimulation. The receptors come from a human donor in good health (CMV status not recorded). Some clones in this sample may be carry-over from other donors' samples.

This clonotype was counted many times. The chain links TRBV7-8 to TRBJ2-6; D gene ambiguous. Germline CDR1 SGHVS, CDR2 FQNEAQ. The CDR3 spans 18 residues. Deletions cut 1 base from V and 2 bases from J, with 15 bases between. The CDR3 reads CASSLGFFGEAGANVLTF. The CDR3 bases are TGTGCCAGCAGCTTAGGTTTCTTTGGGGAAGCTGGGGCCAACGTCCTGACTTTC.

The rearrangement uses TRBV10-3 and TRBJ2-1; possible D gene TRBD1, 6 bases. Germline CDR1 reads ENHRY; CDR2 reads SYGVKD. The V gene lost 7 bases and the J gene lost 4 bases, with 17 bases spanning the gap. The CDR3 sequence is 15 residues long. For the CDR3, the DNA is TGTGCCATCAACGTGGGCAGGGGCCTTTACAATGAGCAGTTCTTC. This gives the protein CAINVGRGLYNEQFF.

The V gene is TRBV10-3, the J gene TRBJ2-1; TRBD2 matches at 11 bases. The CDR3 contains 17 residues. V was pared by 3 bases and J by 1 base, with 5 bases of the junction left unmatched. In germline, CDR1 is ENHRY, CDR2 SYGVKD. Here the CDR3 DNA reads TGTGCCATCAGTGACCTCGGACTAGCGGGTTCCTACAATGAGCAGTTCTTC. Translated, it gives CAISDLGLAGSYNEQFF.

This clonotype has at least ten counts. The chain couples TRBV7-9 to TRBJ1-4, with 10 bases identical to TRBD1. V was clipped by 5 bases and J by 5 bases; unmatched bases: 5. This CDR3 has 15 residues. The V gene's germline CDR1 is SEHNR and CDR2 FQNEAQ (reference sequence). For the CDR3, the DNA is TGTGCCAGCAGCCCCCCGGGACAGGGGAATGAAAAACTGTTTTTT. This sequence encodes CASSPPGQGNEKLFF.

This clonotype was counted between two and nine times. Relative to the germline gene, one junction end is altered; a read error may explain this. The chain has TRBV12-3 or TRBV12-4 and TRBJ1-1, with TRBD1 identical over 9 bases. The CDR3 consists of 14 residues. This chain's CDR3 is CASRQGTGNPEAFF. DNA of the CDR3: TGTGCCAGCAGACAAGGGACAGGGAACCCTGAAGCTTTCTTT.

The V call is TRBV7-8, the J call TRBJ2-3; D ambiguous. This CDR3 comprises 12 residues. The germline V and J ends were trimmed by 6 bases and 2 bases, with 6 bases remaining between them. Germline assignment: CDR1 SGHVS and CDR2 FQNEAQ. CDR3: CASRLITDTQYF. CDR3 bases: TGTGCCAGCAGACTAATCACAGATACGCAGTATTTT.

About this clonotype itself: Being one base from a much bigger clone, this may be a read error. The V gene is TRBV7-2, the J gene TRBJ2-7; maybe TRBD2 (6 bases). The germline V gene encodes CDR1 SGHTA and CDR2 FQGNSA. CDR3 length: 16 amino acids. For the CDR3, the DNA is TGTGCCAACAGCTTACGGTCCGGGGGTACCTCTTACGAGCAGTACTTC. This encodes CANSLRSGGTSYEQYF.

The rearrangement uses TRBV4-2 and TRBJ1-2; D is uncertain. The CDR3 loop spans 13 amino acids. From germline, CDR1 is LGHNA and CDR2 YNFKEQ. V lost 1 base and J lost 2, with 5 bases in between. This chain's CDR3 is CASSQGLNYGYTF. The CDR3 DNA is TGTGCCAGCAGCCAAGGACTGAACTATGGCTACACCTTC.

This sequence joins TRBV29-1 and TRBJ2-2; D is ambiguous. V lost 7 bases and J lost 8, with 11 bases in between. The length of the CDR3 is 11 residues. The germline gives CDR1 SQVTM, CDR2 ANQGSEA. The CDR3 here is CSALSGGELFF. The CDR3 DNA is TGCAGCGCCCTCAGTGGTGGGGAGCTGTTTTTT.

This clonotype has only a few counts. V is TRBV7-9 and J is TRBJ1-1; maybe TRBD1 (6 bases). The CDR3 is 12 residues long. Germline V gives CDR1 SEHNR, CDR2 FQNEAQ (reference sequence). Trimming cost V 1 base and J 11 bases, with 11 bases left between them. This chain's CDR3 is CASSLGGQEAFF. CDR3 nucleotides: TGTGCCAGCAGCTTAGGGGGACAAGAGGCTTTCTTT. The variable domain in full, completed from reference TRBV7-9 and TRBJ1-1, reads DTGVSQNPRHKITKRGQNVTFRCDPISEHNRLYWYRQTLGQGPEFLTYFQNEAQLEKSRLLSDRFSAERPKGSFSTLEIQRTEQGDSAMYLCASSLGGQEAFFGQGTRLTVV.

The chain links TRBV28 to TRBJ1-2; D not certain. The germline V and J ends were trimmed by 5 bases and 5 bases, with 15 bases remaining between them. This CDR3 spans 14 amino acids. CDR1 is MDHEN, CDR2 SYDVKM, per germline. The CDR3 sequence: CASSIGRFRYGYTF. The DNA for the CDR3 is TGTGCCAGCAGTATTGGTCGATTTAGGTATGGCTACACCTTC.

V and J are TRBV19 and TRBJ2-1; D uncertain. Trimming took off 8 bases at V and 5 bases at J, with 22 bases between the two ends. CDR1 is LNHDA, CDR2 SQIVND, per germline (reference sequence). CDR3 length: 16 amino acids. The CDR3 loop reads CASSLSDGALNNEQFF. Here the CDR3 DNA reads TGTGCCAGTTCCCTATCGGACGGTGCCTTGAACAATGAGCAGTTCTTC. The entire variable domain, with the rest obtained from reference TRBV19 and TRBJ2-1, is as follows: DGGITQSPKYLFRKEGQNVTLSCEQNLNHDAMYWYRQDPGQGLRLIYYSQIVNDFQKGDIAEGYSVSREKKESFPLTVTSAQKNPTAFYLCASSLSDGALNNEQFFGPGTRLTVL.

This clonotype was seen more than once but under ten times. This rearrangement joins TRBV2 to TRBJ1-1, with D uncertain. V lost 8 bases to trimming and J lost 0 bases, with 10 bases between them. Germline loops: CDR1 SNHLY, CDR2 FYNNEI. The CDR3 contains 13 residues. CDR3 in DNA: TGTGCCAGCGAAAAAGGCCTGAACACTGAAGCTTTCTTT. Protein: CASEKGLNTEAFF. The complete variable domain, with remaining parts taken from reference TRBV2 and TRBJ1-1, reads EPEVTQTPSHQVTQMGQEVILRCVPISNHLYFYWYRQILGQKVEFLVSFYNNEISEKSEIFDDQFSVERPDGSNFTLKIRSTKLEDSAMYFCASEKGLNTEAFFGQGTRLTVV.